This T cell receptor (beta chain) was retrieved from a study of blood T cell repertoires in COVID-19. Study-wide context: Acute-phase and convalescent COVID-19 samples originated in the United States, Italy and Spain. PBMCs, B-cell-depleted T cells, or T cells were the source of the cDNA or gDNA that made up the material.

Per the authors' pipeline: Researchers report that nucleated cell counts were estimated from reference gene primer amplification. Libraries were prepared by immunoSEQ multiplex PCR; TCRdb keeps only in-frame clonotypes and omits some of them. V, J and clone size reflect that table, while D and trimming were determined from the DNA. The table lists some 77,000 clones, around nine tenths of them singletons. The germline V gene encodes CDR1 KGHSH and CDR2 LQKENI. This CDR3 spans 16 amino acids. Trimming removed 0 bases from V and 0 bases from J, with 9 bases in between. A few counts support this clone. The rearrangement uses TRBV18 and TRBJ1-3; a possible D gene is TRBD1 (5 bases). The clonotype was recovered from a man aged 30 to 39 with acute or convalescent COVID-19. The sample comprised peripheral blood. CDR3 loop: CASSPPGGDSGNTIYF. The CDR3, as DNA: TGTGCCAGCTCACCACCCGGGGGGGACTCTGGAAACACCATATATTTT.